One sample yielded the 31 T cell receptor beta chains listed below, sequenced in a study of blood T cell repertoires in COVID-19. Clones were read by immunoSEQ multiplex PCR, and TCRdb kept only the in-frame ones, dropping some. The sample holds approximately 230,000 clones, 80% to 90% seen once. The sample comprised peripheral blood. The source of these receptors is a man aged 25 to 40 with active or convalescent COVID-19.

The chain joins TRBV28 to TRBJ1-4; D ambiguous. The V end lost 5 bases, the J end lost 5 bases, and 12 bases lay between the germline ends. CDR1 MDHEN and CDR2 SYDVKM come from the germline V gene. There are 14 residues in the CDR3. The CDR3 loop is CASSGGVRNEKLFF. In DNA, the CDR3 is TGTGCCAGCAGTGGCGGGGTTCGGAATGAAAAACTGTTTTTT.

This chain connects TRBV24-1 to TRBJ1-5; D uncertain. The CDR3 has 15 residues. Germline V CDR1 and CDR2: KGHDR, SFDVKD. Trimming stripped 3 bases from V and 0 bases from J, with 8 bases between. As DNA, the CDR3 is TGTGCCACCAGTGATGTAACGGGTAGCAATCAGCCCCAGCATTTT. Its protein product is CATSDVTGSNQPQHF.

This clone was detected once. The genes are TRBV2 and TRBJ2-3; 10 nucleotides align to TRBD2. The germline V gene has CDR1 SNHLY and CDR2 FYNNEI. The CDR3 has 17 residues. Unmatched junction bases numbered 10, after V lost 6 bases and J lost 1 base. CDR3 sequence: CASRSFSGTSGTDTQYF. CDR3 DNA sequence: TGTGCCAGCAGGAGCTTCTCCGGGACTAGCGGCACAGATACGCAGTATTTT.

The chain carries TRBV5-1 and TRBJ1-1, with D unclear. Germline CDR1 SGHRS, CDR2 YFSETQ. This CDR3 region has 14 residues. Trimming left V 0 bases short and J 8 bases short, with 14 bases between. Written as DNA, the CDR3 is TGCGCCAGCAGCTTGGGTTGGAGTTCGCCCGAAGCTTTCTTT. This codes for CASSLGWSSPEAFF.

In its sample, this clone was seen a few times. The CDR3 region has the DNA TGTGCCAGCAGCGCAACTGGTGAGCAGTTCTTC. Translated, it gives CASSATGEQFF. The V gene is TRBV5-5, the J gene TRBJ2-1; no clear D gene. This CDR3 is 11 amino acids long. Germline CDR1 is SGHKS and CDR2 is YYEKEE (reference sequence). Between the trimmed V and J ends, which lost 4 bases and 9 bases, there was a span of 8 bases.

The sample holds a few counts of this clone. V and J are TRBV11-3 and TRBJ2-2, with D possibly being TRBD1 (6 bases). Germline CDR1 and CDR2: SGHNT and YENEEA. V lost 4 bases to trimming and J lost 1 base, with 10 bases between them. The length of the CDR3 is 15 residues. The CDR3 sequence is CASSSRDKNTGELFF. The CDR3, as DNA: TGTGCCAGCAGCTCCCGGGACAAGAACACCGGGGAGCTGTTTTTT.

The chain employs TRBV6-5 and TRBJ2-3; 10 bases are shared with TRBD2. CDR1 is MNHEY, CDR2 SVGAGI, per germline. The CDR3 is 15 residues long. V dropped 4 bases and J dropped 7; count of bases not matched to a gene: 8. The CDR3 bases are TGTGCCAGCAGTTCGGTTAGCGGGGGGATGAATACGCAGTATTTT. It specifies CASSSVSGGMNTQYF.

The CDR3, as DNA: TGTGCCAGCAGTGTAGGAGGGGCGCGGATATTTCCCCCATATGGCTACACCTTC. Encoded protein: CASSVGGARIFPPYGYTF. The chain uses TRBV2 and TRBJ1-2; a weak D match, TRBD1 (5 bases). The CDR3 loop spans 18 amino acids. CDR1 SNHLY and CDR2 FYNNEI come from the germline V gene. Trimming took off 4 bases at V and 5 bases at J, with 26 bases between the two ends.

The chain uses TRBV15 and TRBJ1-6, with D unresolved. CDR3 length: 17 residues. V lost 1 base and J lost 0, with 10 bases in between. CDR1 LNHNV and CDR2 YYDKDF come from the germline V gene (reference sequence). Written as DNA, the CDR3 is TGTGCCACCAGCAGAGCCTCTCCGAGCTCCTATAATTCACCCCTCCACTTT. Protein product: CATSRASPSSYNSPLHF.

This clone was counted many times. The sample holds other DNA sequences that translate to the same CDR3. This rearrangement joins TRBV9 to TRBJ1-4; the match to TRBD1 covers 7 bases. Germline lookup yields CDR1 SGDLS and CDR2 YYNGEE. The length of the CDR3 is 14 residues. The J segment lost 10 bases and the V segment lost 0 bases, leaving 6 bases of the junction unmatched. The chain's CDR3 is CASSVGQGVGKLFF. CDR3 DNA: TGTGCCAGCAGCGTAGGACAGGGCGTTGGAAAACTGTTTTTT.

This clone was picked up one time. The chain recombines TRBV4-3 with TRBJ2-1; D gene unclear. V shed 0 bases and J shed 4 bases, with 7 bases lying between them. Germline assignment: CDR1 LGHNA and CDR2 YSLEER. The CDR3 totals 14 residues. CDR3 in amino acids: CASSQEAEYNEQFF. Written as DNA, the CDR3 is TGCGCCAGCAGCCAAGAGGCCGAATACAATGAGCAGTTCTTC.

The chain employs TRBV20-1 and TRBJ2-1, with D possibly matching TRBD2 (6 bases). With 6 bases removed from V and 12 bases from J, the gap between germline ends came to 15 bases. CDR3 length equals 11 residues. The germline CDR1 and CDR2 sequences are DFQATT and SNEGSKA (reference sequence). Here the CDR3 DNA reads TGCAGTGCAAAGAGACTAGAAATGCAGTTCTTC. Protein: CSAKRLEMQFF.

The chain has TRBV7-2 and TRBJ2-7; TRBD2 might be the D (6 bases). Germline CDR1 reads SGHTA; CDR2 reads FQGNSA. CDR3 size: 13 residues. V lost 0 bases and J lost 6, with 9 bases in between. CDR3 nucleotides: TGTGCCAGCAGCTTAGCTCTAGCGCGCGAGCAGTACTTC. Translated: CASSLALAREQYF.

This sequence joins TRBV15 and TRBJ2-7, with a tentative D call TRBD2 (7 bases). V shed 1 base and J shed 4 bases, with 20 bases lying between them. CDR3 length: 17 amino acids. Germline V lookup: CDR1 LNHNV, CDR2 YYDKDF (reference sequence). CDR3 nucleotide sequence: TGTGCCACCAGCAGAGGAGACCTCGCGGGGGCGCGGTACGAGCAGTACTTC. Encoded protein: CATSRGDLAGARYEQYF.

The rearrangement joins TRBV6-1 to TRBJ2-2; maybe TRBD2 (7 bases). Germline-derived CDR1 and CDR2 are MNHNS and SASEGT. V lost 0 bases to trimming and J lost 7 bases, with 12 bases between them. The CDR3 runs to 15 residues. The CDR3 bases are TGTGCCAGCAGTGAAGCGGGGGGGCCGATCGGGGAGCTGTTTTTT. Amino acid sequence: CASSEAGGPIGELFF.

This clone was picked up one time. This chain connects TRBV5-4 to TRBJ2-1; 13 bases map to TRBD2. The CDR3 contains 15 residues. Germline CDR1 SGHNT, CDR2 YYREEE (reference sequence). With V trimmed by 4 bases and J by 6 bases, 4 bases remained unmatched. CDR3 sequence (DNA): TGTGCCAGCAGCCCGACTAGCGGGAGGATCAATGAGCAGTTCTTC. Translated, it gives CASSPTSGRINEQFF.

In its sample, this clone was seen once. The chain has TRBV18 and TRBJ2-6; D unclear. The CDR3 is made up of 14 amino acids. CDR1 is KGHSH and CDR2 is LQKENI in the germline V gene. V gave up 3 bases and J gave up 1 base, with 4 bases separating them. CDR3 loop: CASSPPSGANVLTF. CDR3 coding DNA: TGTGCCAGCTCACCTCCATCTGGGGCCAACGTCCTGACTTTC.

The chain's CDR3 is CASSSGQGDQYEQYF. The CDR3 nucleotides read TGTGCCAGCAGCTCGGGACAGGGGGACCAATACGAGCAGTACTTC. This chain joins TRBV5-4 and TRBJ2-7, with 11 bases aligning to TRBD1. The germline V gene encodes CDR1 SGHNT and CDR2 YYREEE (reference sequence). The trim removed 3 bases at V and 4 bases at J, leaving 6 bases unmatched. This CDR3 contains 15 residues.

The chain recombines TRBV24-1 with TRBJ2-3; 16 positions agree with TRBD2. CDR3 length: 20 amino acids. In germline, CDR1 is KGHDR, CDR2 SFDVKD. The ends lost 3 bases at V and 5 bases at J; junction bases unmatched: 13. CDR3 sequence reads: CATSDPNSGTSGRAEDTQYF. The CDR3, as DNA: TGTGCCACCAGTGATCCGAACTCTGGGACTAGCGGGAGGGCAGAAGATACGCAGTATTTT.

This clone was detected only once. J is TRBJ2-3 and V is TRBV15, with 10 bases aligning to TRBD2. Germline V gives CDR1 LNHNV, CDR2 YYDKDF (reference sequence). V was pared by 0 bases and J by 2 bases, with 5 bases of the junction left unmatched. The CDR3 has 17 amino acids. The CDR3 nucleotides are TGTGCCACCAGCAGAGATAGAGCGGGAGGGTTCACAGATACGCAGTATTTT. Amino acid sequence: CATSRDRAGGFTDTQYF.

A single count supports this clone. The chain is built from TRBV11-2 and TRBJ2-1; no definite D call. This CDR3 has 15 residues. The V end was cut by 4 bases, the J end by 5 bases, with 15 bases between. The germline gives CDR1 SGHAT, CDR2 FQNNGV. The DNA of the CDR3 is TGTGCCAGCAGCTCCCCCCTCGAGGTCAACAATGAGCAGTTCTTC. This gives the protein CASSSPLEVNNEQFF.

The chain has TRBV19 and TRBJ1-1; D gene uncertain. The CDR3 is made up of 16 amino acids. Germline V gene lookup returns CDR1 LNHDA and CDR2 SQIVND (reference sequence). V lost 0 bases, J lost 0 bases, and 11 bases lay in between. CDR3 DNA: TGTGCCAGTAGTATAGATCTCAGGCAGCTGAACACTGAAGCTTTCTTT. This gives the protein CASSIDLRQLNTEAFF.

The CDR3 sequence: CASSFMDRNLFPTNEKLFF. CDR3 bases: TGTGCCAGCAGCTTTATGGACAGGAACCTGTTCCCAACTAATGAAAAACTGTTTTTT. The chain joins TRBV28 to TRBJ1-4, with 7 bases lining up with TRBD1. V gave up 6 bases and J gave up 0 bases; unmatched junction bases: 16. Germline V CDR1 and CDR2: MDHEN, SYDVKM. The CDR3 is 19 residues long. Filled out from reference TRBV28 and TRBJ1-4, the complete variable domain reads DVKVTQSSRYLVKRTGEKVFLECVQDMDHENMFWYRQDPGLGLRLIYFSYDVKMKEKGDIPEGYSVSREKKERFSLILESASTNQTSMYLCASSFMDRNLFPTNEKLFFGSGTQLSVL.

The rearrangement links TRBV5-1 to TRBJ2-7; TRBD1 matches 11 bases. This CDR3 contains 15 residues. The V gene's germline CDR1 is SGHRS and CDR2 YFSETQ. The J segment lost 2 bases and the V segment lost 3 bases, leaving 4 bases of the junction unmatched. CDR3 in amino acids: CASSSGTGGTYEQYF. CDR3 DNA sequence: TGCGCCAGCAGCTCCGGGACAGGGGGAACCTACGAGCAGTACTTC.

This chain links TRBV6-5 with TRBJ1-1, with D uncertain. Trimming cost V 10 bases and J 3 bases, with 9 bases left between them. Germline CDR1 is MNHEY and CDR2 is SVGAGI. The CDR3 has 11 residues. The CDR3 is CATMRDTEAFF. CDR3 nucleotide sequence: TGTGCCACCATGCGCGACACTGAAGCTTTCTTT.

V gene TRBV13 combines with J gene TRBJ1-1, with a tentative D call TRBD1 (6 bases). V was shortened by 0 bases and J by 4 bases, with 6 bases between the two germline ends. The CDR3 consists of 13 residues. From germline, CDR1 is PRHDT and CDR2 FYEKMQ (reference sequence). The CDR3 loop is CASSLGRGTEAFF. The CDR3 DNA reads TGTGCCAGCAGCTTAGGCAGGGGCACTGAAGCTTTCTTT. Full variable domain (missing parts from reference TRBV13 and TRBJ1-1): AAGVIQSPRHLIKEKRETATLKCYPIPRHDTVYWYQQGPGQDPQFLISFYEKMQSDKGSIPDRFSAQQFSDYHSELNMSSLELGDSALYFCASSLGRGTEAFFGQGTRLTVV.

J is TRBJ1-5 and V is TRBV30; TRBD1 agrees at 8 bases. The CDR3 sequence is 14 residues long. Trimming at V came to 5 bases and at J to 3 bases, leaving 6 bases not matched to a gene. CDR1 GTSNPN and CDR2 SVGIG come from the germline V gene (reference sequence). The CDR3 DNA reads TGTGCCTGGGGCAACAGGGGGGCCAATCAGCCCCAGCATTTT. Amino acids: CAWGNRGANQPQHF.

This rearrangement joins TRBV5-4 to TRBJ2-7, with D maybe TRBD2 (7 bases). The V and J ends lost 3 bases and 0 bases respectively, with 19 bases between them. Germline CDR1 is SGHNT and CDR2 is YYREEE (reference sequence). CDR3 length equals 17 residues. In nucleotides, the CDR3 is TGTGCCAGCAGCTGGGGGACTGTGCGGGGGCCCTCCTACGAGCAGTACTTC. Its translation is CASSWGTVRGPSYEQYF. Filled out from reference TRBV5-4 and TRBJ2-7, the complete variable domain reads ETGVTQSPTHLIKTRGQQVTLRCSSQSGHNTVSWYQQALGQGPQFIFQYYREEENGRGNFPPRFSGLQFPNYSSELNVNALELDDSALYLCASSWGTVRGPSYEQYFGPGTRLTVT.

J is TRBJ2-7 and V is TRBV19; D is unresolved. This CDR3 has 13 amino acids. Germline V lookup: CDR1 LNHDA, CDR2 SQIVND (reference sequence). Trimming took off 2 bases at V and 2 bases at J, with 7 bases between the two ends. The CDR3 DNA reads TGTGCCAGTAGTATACCCCCGGCCTACGAGCAGTACTTC. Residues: CASSIPPAYEQYF.

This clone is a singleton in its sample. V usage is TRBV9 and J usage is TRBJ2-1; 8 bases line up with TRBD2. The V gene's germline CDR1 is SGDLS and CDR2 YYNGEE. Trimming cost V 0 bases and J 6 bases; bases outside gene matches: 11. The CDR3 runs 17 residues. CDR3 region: CASSVDPTGTSSNEQFF. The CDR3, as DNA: TGTGCCAGCAGCGTAGACCCAACCGGGACTAGTTCCAATGAGCAGTTCTTC.

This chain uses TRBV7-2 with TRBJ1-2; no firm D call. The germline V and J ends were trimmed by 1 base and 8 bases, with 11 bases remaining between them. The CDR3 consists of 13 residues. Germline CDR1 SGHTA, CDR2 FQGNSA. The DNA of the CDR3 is TGTGCCAGCAGCTTAGGACATTATTCCGGCTACACCTTC. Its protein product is CASSLGHYSGYTF.